These 20 T cell receptor beta chains share one sample of origin, sequenced in a study of shared clonotypes between healthy human individuals. TCRdb's table, derived via immunoSEQ multiplex PCR, lists solely in-frame clones and lacks some. The repertoire holds more than 2 million clones, 95% seen once, with about 0.13% in the top ten. The specimen sequenced was naive CD4+ T cells sorted from blood. As to subset: CD45RA+ positively selected. The receptors come from a man between 18 and 35 years old in good health.

The J gene is TRBJ1-5, the V gene TRBV28, with D unresolved. The CDR3 length is 15 residues. Germline CDR1 MDHEN, CDR2 SYDVKM. Trimming removed 10 bases at V and 5 bases at J, with 21 bases between. The CDR3 DNA sequence: TGTGCCATCTTGGACCGCCCGGGTCGGGATCAGCCCCAGCATTTT. It encodes CAILDRPGRDQPQHF. The variable domain in full, with the rest retrieved from reference TRBV28 and TRBJ1-5, is DVKVTQSSRYLVKRTGEKVFLECVQDMDHENMFWYRQDPGLGLRLIYFSYDVKMKEKGDIPEGYSVSREKKERFSLILESASTNQTSMYLCAILDRPGRDQPQHFGDGTRLSIL.

CDR3 sequence (DNA): TGCGCCAGCAGCTTGGGGCAGACCAATTCGTACTCTGGAAACACCATATATTTT. Residues: CASSLGQTNSYSGNTIYF. The V gene is TRBV5-1, the J gene TRBJ1-3; D is undetermined. The germline V gene has CDR1 SGHRS and CDR2 YFSETQ. The CDR3 runs to 18 residues. V lost 0 bases, J lost 0 bases, and 16 bases lay in between.

The chain uses TRBV18 and TRBJ1-3; 10 bases match TRBD1. Losses at the gene ends were 4 bases for V and 2 bases for J; bases not matched to a gene: 8. This CDR3 is 17 amino acids long. CDR1 is KGHSH and CDR2 is LQKENI in the germline V gene. CDR3 protein: CASSLTQTGGPGNTIYF. CDR3 in DNA: TGTGCCAGCTCACTAACCCAGACAGGGGGCCCTGGAAACACCATATATTTT.

The rearrangement links TRBV6-6 to TRBJ1-5; D gene unclear. The CDR3 extends over 14 amino acids. Germline CDR1 is MNHNY and CDR2 is SVGAGI (reference sequence). The ends were cut back, 3 bases at V and 3 bases at J, with 9 bases in the middle. CDR3 coding DNA: TGTGCCAGCAGTTATCGGGAGAACAATCAGCCCCAGCATTTT. Protein product: CASSYRENNQPQHF.

The V and J genes are TRBV5-4 and TRBJ1-2; D may be TRBD1 (5 bases). V lost 3 bases and J lost 8, with 14 bases in between. The CDR3 runs to 13 residues. The germline CDR1 and CDR2 sequences are SGHNT and YYREEE (reference sequence). CDR3 region: CASSSRVRNGYTF. The CDR3 region has the DNA TGTGCCAGCAGCTCCAGGGTAAGGAACGGCTACACCTTC.

This chain links TRBV10-2 with TRBJ2-2; perhaps TRBD1 as D (5 bases). Looked up from germline, CDR1 is WSHSY and CDR2 is SAAADI. V was cut by 10 bases and J by 0 bases, with 18 bases left in between. The CDR3 sequence is 16 residues long. As DNA, the CDR3 is TGCGCCAACATCCCGACAGAGATCGCGAACACCGGGGAGCTGTTTTTT. Translation: CANIPTEIANTGELFF.

This rearrangement joins TRBV19 to TRBJ1-6; weak D call: TRBD1 (5 bases). The germline CDR1 and CDR2 sequences are LNHDA and SQIVND (reference sequence). This CDR3 spans 15 amino acids. Trimming took off 7 bases at V and 6 bases at J, with 16 bases between the two ends. Here the CDR3 reads CASTGGGGTNSPLHF. Here the CDR3 DNA reads TGTGCCAGTACCGGCGGGGGGGGAACTAATTCACCCCTCCACTTT.

The rearrangement links TRBV5-5 to TRBJ2-1; D may correspond to TRBD1 or TRBD2 (6 bases each). The CDR3 extends over 15 amino acids. V lost 0 bases and J lost 1, with 8 bases in between. Germline CDR1 reads SGHKS; CDR2 reads YYEKEE (reference sequence). CDR3 sequence (DNA): TGTGCCAGCAGCTTGGAAGGGGGGTCCTACAATGAGCAGTTCTTC. Its protein product is CASSLEGGSYNEQFF.

The rearrangement links TRBV11-2 to TRBJ2-1; maybe TRBD2 (6 bases). The CDR3 contains 17 residues. Germline V gene lookup returns CDR1 SGHAT and CDR2 FQNNGV. Trimming took off 6 bases at V and 7 bases at J, with 25 bases between the two ends. CDR3 protein: CASRHTGWRGESNEQFF. CDR3 nucleotides: TGTGCCAGCAGGCACACGGGGTGGCGGGGTGAATCGAATGAGCAGTTCTTC.

This clone was seen only once. This chain links TRBV30 with TRBJ2-5; D possibly corresponds to TRBD2 (7 bases). This CDR3 is built from 13 residues. CDR1 and CDR2 (germline): GTSNPN, SVGIG (reference sequence). Trimming took 3 bases from V and 3 from J, leaving 11 bases between them. CDR3 loop: CAWRGGPKETQYF. For the CDR3, the DNA is TGTGCCTGGAGGGGGGGGCCTAAAGAGACCCAGTACTTC.

The V call is TRBV11-2, the J call TRBJ2-1; D uncertain. Germline CDR1 is SGHAT and CDR2 is FQNNGV. Trimming pared 3 bases from V and 12 bases from J, leaving 15 bases between. The CDR3 extends over 13 amino acids. For the CDR3, the DNA is TGTGCCAGCAGCTTGCCCCCATCAGCGATGCAGTTCTTC. This encodes CASSLPPSAMQFF.

This chain uses TRBV19 with TRBJ2-5, with 10 bases fitting TRBD2. The CDR3 is 17 amino acids. Germline V gene lookup returns CDR1 LNHDA and CDR2 SQIVND (reference sequence). The junction had 9 bases not matched to a gene; V was cut back by 4 bases and J by 1 base. CDR3 sequence (DNA): TGTGCCAGTAGTACGCCCCCTAGCGGGAGTGCCCAAGAGACCCAGTACTTC. This sequence encodes CASSTPPSGSAQETQYF. Supplemented by reference TRBV19 and TRBJ2-5, the full variable domain reads DGGITQSPKYLFRKEGQNVTLSCEQNLNHDAMYWYRQDPGQGLRLIYYSQIVNDFQKGDIAEGYSVSREKKESFPLTVTSAQKNPTAFYLCASSTPPSGSAQETQYFGPGTRLLVL.

The gene calls are TRBV7-2 and TRBJ2-7; 13 bases map to TRBD2. Germline V gene sequence: CDR1 SGHTA, CDR2 FQGNSA. Losses at the gene ends were 2 bases for V and 3 bases for J; bases not matched to a gene: 10. The CDR3 has 18 residues. In DNA form, the CDR3 reads TGTGCCAGCAGCTTAAGGACTAGCGGGAGATCGGAGCGCTACGAGCAGTACTTC. Protein sequence: CASSLRTSGRSERYEQYF.

The chain carries TRBV6-6 and TRBJ1-5; 7 nucleotides line up with TRBD1. Germline lookup yields CDR1 MNHNY and CDR2 SVGAGI (reference sequence). There are 12 residues in the CDR3. Unmatched junction bases numbered 5, after V lost 9 bases and J lost 6 bases. The CDR3 DNA is TGTGCCAGTCGACAGGGAAGTCAGCCCCAGCATTTT. This encodes CASRQGSQPQHF.

The chain uses TRBV6-1 and TRBJ1-2; TRBD1 aligns across 8 bases. Per germline, CDR1 MNHNS and CDR2 SASEGT. Trimming removed 0 bases from V and 2 bases from J; junction bases left unmatched: 11. This CDR3 comprises 18 residues. The CDR3 region has the DNA TGTGCCAGCAGTGAAGCCAGAGGACAGGGAGGTAGCAACTATGGCTACACCTTC. This encodes CASSEARGQGGSNYGYTF.

The chain employs TRBV11-3 and TRBJ2-3, with D uncertain. Trimming stripped 5 bases from V and 1 base from J, with 7 bases between. CDR1 and CDR2 from the germline V gene are SGHNT and YENEEA. The CDR3 runs 13 residues. CDR3 bases: TGTGCCAGCAGCGCCGACCGCACAGATACGCAGTATTTT. Translation gives CASSADRTDTQYF.

The chain joins TRBV4-1 to TRBJ2-3; D gene unclear. The ends were cut back, 0 bases at V and 1 base at J, with 8 bases in the middle. This CDR3 spans 15 amino acids. Per germline, CDR1 MGHRA and CDR2 YSYEKL. The CDR3 region is CASSQDRTRTDTQYF. The CDR3 DNA sequence: TGCGCCAGCAGCCAAGACAGGACCCGCACAGATACGCAGTATTTT.

The chain has TRBV30 and TRBJ2-4; 7 bases are shared with TRBD1. The CDR3 loop spans 16 amino acids. CDR1 is GTSNPN and CDR2 is SVGIG in the germline V gene (reference sequence). Germline trimming cut 4 bases from V and 0 bases from J; bases unmatched to any gene: 9. The CDR3: CAWNRGQPLAKNIQYF. The CDR3 DNA sequence: TGTGCCTGGAATCGGGGACAGCCTCTAGCCAAAAACATTCAGTACTTC.

The rearrangement joins TRBV7-2 to TRBJ1-4; no clear D gene. V was cut by 4 bases and J by 0 bases, with 6 bases left in between. This CDR3 has 14 residues. The germline gives CDR1 SGHTA, CDR2 FQGNSA. CDR3 amino acids: CASSWTTTNEKLFF. In nucleotides, the CDR3 is TGTGCCAGCAGCTGGACGACAACTAATGAAAAACTGTTTTTT.

This clone was seen just once. The rearrangement links TRBV21-1 to TRBJ2-7; TRBD2, the table's D call, was not compared with the DNA. TRBV21-1 is designated a pseudogene. The CDR3 consists of 14 residues. The CDR3 region is CASEEVYLLYEQYF. For the CDR3, the DNA is TGTGCCAGCGAAGAGGTCTACTTACTCTACGAGCAGTACTTC.